The text below deals with one T cell receptor beta chain. With 7 bases removed from V and 1 base from J, the gap between germline ends came to 19 bases. CDR1 is SEHNR and CDR2 is FQNEAQ in the germline V gene (reference sequence). The CDR3 runs to 16 residues. This specimen belongs to a study of blood T cell repertoires in COVID-19. Study overall: Italy, Spain and the United States were the sources of the convalescent and acute COVID-19 samples. PBMCs, B-cell-depleted T cells, or T cells provided the cDNA or gDNA that made up the material.

How the authors handled the data: Scientists estimated how many nucleated cells there were by amplifying reference gene primers. Clones were sequenced by immunoSEQ multiplex PCR, and TCRdb holds only the in-frame ones, with some missing. V and J calls and clone size are copied from that table; D and trimming were computed from the DNA. Of roughly 200,000 clones detected, more than 75% appear once; the ten largest clones hold 0.88%. Material for sequencing was peripheral blood. The sequence was collected from a woman under 30 who had recovered from COVID-19. The chain combines TRBV7-9 with TRBJ1-2; D perhaps matches TRBD1 (6 bases). The CDR3 spells CASTRRGGTVNYGYTF. For the CDR3, the DNA is TGTGCCAGCACCCGCAGGGGCGGCACAGTTAACTATGGCTACACCTTC.